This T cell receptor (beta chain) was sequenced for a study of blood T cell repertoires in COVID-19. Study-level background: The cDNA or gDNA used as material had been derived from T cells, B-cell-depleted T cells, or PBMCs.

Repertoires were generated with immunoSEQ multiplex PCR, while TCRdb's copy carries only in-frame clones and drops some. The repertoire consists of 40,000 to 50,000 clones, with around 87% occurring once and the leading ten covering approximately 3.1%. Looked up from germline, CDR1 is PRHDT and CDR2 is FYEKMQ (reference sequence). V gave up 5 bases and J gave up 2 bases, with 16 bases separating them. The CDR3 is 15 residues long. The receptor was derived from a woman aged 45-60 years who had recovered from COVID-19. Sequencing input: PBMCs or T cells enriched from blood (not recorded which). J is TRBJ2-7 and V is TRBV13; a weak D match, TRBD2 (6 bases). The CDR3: CASSLGSHRPYEQYF. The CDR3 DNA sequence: TGTGCCAGCAGCCTCGGGAGCCATCGGCCCTACGAGCAGTACTTC.